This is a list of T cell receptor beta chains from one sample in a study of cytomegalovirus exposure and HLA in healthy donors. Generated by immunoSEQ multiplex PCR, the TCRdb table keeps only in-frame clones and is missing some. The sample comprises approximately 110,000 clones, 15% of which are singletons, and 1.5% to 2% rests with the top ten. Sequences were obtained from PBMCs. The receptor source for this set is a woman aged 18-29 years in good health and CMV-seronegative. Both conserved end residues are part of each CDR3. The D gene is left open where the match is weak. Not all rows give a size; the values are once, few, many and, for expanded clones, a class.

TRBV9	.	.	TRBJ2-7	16	TGTGCCAGCAGCGTAGCCGTGGGCCCTCCCCCCTACGAGCAGTACTTC	CASSVAVGPPPYEQYF
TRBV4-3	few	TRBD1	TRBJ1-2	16	TGCGCCAGCAGCCAAGATCGGACAGGGCGAGGCTATGGCTACACCTTC	CASSQDRTGRGYGYTF
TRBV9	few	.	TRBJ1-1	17	TGTGCCAGCAGCGTAACGGCAGGCCCTGGCATAAACACTGAAGCTTTCTTT	CASSVTAGPGINTEAFF
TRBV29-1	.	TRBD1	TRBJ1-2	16	TGCAGCGCTGAGAGGGGTACCGGGACAGGCCTCTATGGCTACACCTTC	CSAERGTGTGLYGYTF
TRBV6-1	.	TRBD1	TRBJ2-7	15	TGTGCCAGCACGGAGGGGGCAGGGGGCTTCTACGAGCAGTACTTC	CASTEGAGGFYEQYF
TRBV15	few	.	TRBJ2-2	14	TGTGCCACCAGCAGAGTCAGGAACACCGGGGAGCTGTTTTTT	CATSRVRNTGELFF
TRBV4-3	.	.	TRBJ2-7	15	TGCGCCAGCAGCCAACAGTATCGACTCTCCTACGAGCAGTACTTC	CASSQQYRLSYEQYF
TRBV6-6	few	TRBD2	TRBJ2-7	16	TGTGCCAGCAGGTACGCCGGGACTAGCGGGCTCAACGAGCAGTACTTC	CASRYAGTSGLNEQYF
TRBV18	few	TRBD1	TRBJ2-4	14	TGTGCCAGCTCACCAGACGGGACAGTAAACATTCAGTACTTC	CASSPDGTVNIQYF
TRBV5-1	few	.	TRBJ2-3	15	TGCGCCAGCAGCTTGGGACTGCCGAACACAGATACGCAGTATTTT	CASSLGLPNTDTQYF
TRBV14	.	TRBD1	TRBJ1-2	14	TGTGCCAGCAGCCGAGTGAGACAGGGTGGCGGCTACACCTTC	CASSRVRQGGGYTF
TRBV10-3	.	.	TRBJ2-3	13	TGTGCCATCAGTGCCCCCAGAACAGATACGCAGTATTTT	CAISAPRTDTQYF
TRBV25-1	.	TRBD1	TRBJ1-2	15	TGTGCCAGCAGTCCCTGGACAGGGGGTCTAGAGGACTACACCTTC	CASSPWTGGLEDYTF
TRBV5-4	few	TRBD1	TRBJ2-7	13	TGTGCCAGCAGGGGACAGGGACCCTACGAGCAGTACTTC	CASRGQGPYEQYF
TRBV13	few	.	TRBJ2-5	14	TGTGCCAGCAGCGACCGGAGACGCCAAGAGACCCAGTACTTC	CASSDRRRQETQYF
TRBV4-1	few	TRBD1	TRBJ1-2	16	TGCGCCAGCAGCCACGCCGGGACAGGGTTTCCGAGAGGCTACACCTTC	CASSHAGTGFPRGYTF